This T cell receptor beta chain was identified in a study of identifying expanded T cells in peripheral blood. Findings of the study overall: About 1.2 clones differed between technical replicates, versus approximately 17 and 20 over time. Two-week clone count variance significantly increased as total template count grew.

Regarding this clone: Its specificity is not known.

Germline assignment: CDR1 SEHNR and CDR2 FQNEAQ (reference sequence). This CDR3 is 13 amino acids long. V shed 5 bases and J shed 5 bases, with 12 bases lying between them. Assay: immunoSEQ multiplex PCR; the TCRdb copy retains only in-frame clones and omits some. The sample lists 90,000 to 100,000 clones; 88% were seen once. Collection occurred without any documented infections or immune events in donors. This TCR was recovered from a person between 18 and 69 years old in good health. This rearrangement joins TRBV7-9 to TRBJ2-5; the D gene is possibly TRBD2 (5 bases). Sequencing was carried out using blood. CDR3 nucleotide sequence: TGTGCCAGCAGCGTCCGAGGGCCGGAGACCCAGTACTTC. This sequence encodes CASSVRGPETQYF.